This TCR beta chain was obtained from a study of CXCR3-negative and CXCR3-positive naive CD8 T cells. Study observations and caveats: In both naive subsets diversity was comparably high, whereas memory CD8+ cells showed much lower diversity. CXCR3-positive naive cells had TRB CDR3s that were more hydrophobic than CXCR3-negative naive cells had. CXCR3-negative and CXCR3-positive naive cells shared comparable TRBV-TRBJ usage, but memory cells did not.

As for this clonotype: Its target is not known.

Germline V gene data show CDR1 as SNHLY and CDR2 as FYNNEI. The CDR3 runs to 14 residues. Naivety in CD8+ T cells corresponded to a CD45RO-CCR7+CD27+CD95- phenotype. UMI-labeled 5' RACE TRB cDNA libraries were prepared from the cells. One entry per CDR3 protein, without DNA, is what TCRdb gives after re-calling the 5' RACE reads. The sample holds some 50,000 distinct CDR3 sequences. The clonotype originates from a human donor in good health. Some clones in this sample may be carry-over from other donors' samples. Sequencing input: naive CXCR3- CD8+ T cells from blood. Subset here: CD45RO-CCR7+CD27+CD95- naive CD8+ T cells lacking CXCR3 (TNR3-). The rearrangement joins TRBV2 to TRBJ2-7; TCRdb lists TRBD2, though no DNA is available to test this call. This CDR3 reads CASSEAPGSREQYF. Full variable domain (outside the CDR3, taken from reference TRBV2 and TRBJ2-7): EPEVTQTPSHQVTQMGQEVILRCVPISNHLYFYWYRQILGQKVEFLVSFYNNEISEKSEIFDDQFSVERPDGSNFTLKIRSTKLEDSAMYFCASSEAPGSREQYFGPGTRLTVT.